Each of the 25 T cell receptor beta chains below was sequenced from the same sample in a study of control samples from healthy donors and cancer patients. TCRdb's table, derived via immunoSEQ multiplex PCR, lists solely in-frame clones and lacks some. Of 150,000 or so clones detected, 88% appear once; the ten largest clones hold approximately 4.9%. The specimen sequenced was blood. The origin of the receptors is a woman aged 25 to 45 in good health.

The chain joins TRBV6-1 to TRBJ2-7; D not certain. Between the trimmed V and J ends, which lost 3 bases and 0 bases, there was a span of 6 bases. Germline values: CDR1 MNHNS, CDR2 SASEGT. The CDR3 is 13 amino acids. The CDR3 here is CASSEANSYEQYF. The CDR3 DNA sequence: TGTGCCAGCAGTGAGGCCAACTCCTACGAGCAGTACTTC.

The chain joins TRBV5-6 to TRBJ2-7, with D possibly TRBD2 on 5 matching bases. CDR1 SGHDT and CDR2 YYEEEE come from the germline V gene. This CDR3 comprises 13 residues. V gave up 0 bases and J gave up 6 bases, with 10 bases separating them. CDR3 nucleotides: TGTGCCAGCAGCTTGGATCCGGGAAGCGAGCAGTACGTC. Its translation: CASSLDPGSEQYV.

The chain carries TRBV4-1 and TRBJ1-1, with D possibly TRBD1 on 6 matching bases. Per the germline V gene, CDR1 is MGHRA and CDR2 is YSYEKL. The V end lost 4 bases, the J end lost 5 bases, and 11 bases lay between the germline ends. The CDR3 has 13 amino acids. CDR3 coding DNA: TGCGCCAGCAGCCCTGGCAGGGGTACTGAAGCTTTCTTT. Encoded protein: CASSPGRGTEAFF.

This chain links TRBV27 with TRBJ2-6, with D perhaps TRBD1 (5 bases). Looked up from germline, CDR1 is MNHEY and CDR2 is SMNVEV (reference sequence). CDR3 size: 16 residues. V was pared by 5 bases and J by 4 bases, with 15 bases between. Here the CDR3 reads CASSQKVGHGANVLTF. The CDR3 bases are TGTGCCAGCAGTCAGAAAGTGGGGCACGGGGCCAACGTCCTGACTTTC.

This chain uses TRBV28 with TRBJ1-4; 9 bases are a match to TRBD1. Germline V lookup: CDR1 MDHEN, CDR2 SYDVKM. J lost 4 bases, V lost 7 bases, and 7 bases had no gene match. The CDR3 totals 15 residues. This CDR3 reads CASNSQGAGNEKLFF. For the CDR3, the DNA is TGTGCCAGCAACTCACAGGGGGCCGGTAATGAAAAACTGTTTTTT.

The V call is TRBV11-2, the J call TRBJ2-7, with D tentatively TRBD1 (5 bases). Germline lookup yields CDR1 SGHAT and CDR2 FQNNGV. The V gene lost 4 bases and the J gene lost 6 bases, with 13 bases spanning the gap. CDR3 length: 13 residues. In DNA form, the CDR3 reads TGTGCCAGCAGCTATAGCAGGGTGGGCGAGCAGTACTTC. Protein: CASSYSRVGEQYF.

The chain has TRBV23-1 and TRBJ2-2, with TRBD2 matching 7 bases. TRBV23-1 is an ORF for which the function is uncertain. The CDR3 runs to 18 residues. After removal of 0 bases from V and 0 bases from J, the junction contained 7 bases not matched to a gene. DNA of the CDR3: TGCGCCAGCAGTCAATCTTGTCCGGGGGGATCGAACACCGGGGAGCTGTTTTTT. It codes for CASSQSCPGGSNTGELFF.

This sequence joins TRBV6-5 and TRBJ2-7, with no clear D. This CDR3 region has 15 residues. Germline V lookup: CDR1 MNHEY, CDR2 SVGAGI. Trimming left V 6 bases short and J 1 base short, with 16 bases between. Here the CDR3 reads CASRGIGRGSYEQYV. CDR3 DNA: TGTGCCAGCAGGGGGATAGGTAGAGGATCCTACGAGCAGTACGTC.

This sequence joins TRBV4-1 and TRBJ1-5; 9 positions match TRBD1. The CDR3 runs 18 residues. Germline V lookup: CDR1 MGHRA, CDR2 YSYEKL. The J segment lost 6 bases and the V segment lost 0 bases, leaving 12 bases of the junction unmatched. Written as DNA, the CDR3 is TGCGCCAGCAGCCAAGAATTTCGGGGACAGGGAAGGGTTCAGCCCCAGCATTTT. Translated: CASSQEFRGQGRVQPQHF.

V usage is TRBV1 and J usage is TRBJ2-6; the table's D call of TRBD2 was not tested on the DNA. TRBV1 is deemed a pseudogene. The CDR3 has 19 amino acids. The CDR3 loop is CTSSPKWEGQYSGANVLTF. In nucleotides, the CDR3 is TGCACCAGCAGCCCGAAGTGGGAGGGCCAGTACTCTGGGGCCAACGTCCTGACTTTC.

This rearrangement joins TRBV4-1 to TRBJ1-2; D perhaps matches TRBD1 (6 bases). V was shortened by 0 bases and J by 8 bases, with 16 bases between the two germline ends. The CDR3 runs 15 residues. Germline assignment: CDR1 MGHRA and CDR2 YSYEKL. The CDR3 DNA reads TGCGCCAGCAGCCAAGAGGCAACAGGGTTACCCGGCTACACCTTC. This sequence encodes CASSQEATGLPGYTF.

The CDR3 bases are TGTGCCAGCAGCGTCGGGACTAGCTGGAGCATTCAGTACTTC. Translation: CASSVGTSWSIQYF. J is TRBJ2-4 and V is TRBV9, with 9 bases fitting TRBD2. J lost 9 bases, V lost 2 bases, and 6 bases had no gene match. The CDR3 contains 14 residues. Germline V gene sequence: CDR1 SGDLS, CDR2 YYNGEE.

The chain joins TRBV9 to TRBJ2-1; no clear D gene. Trimming stripped 1 base from V and 0 bases from J, with 17 bases between. The CDR3 has 18 residues. Germline V gene lookup returns CDR1 SGDLS and CDR2 YYNGEE. The CDR3 nucleotides are TGTGCCAGCAGCGTATCCCGGGCCGGCGGCCCCTCCTACAATGAGCAGTTCTTC. It codes for CASSVSRAGGPSYNEQFF.

The chain carries TRBV19 and TRBJ2-2; D gene uncertain. This CDR3 has 15 residues. The germline V and J ends were trimmed by 3 bases and 2 bases, with 10 bases remaining between them. Looked up from germline, CDR1 is LNHDA and CDR2 is SQIVND (reference sequence). The CDR3 DNA reads TGTGCCAGTAGTATTAAGGGTATAAACACCGGGGAGCTGTTTTTT. Amino acid sequence: CASSIKGINTGELFF. The variable domain in full, with the rest retrieved from reference TRBV19 and TRBJ2-2, is DGGITQSPKYLFRKEGQNVTLSCEQNLNHDAMYWYRQDPGQGLRLIYYSQIVNDFQKGDIAEGYSVSREKKESFPLTVTSAQKNPTAFYLCASSIKGINTGELFFGEGSRLTVL.

The V call is TRBV4-1, the J call TRBJ2-3, with 13 bases lining up with TRBD2. The CDR3 runs 18 residues. Germline V gene lookup returns CDR1 MGHRA and CDR2 YSYEKL. Trimming removed 0 bases from V and 5 bases from J; junction bases left unmatched: 8. The CDR3, as DNA: TGCGCCAGCAGCCAAGACTTAAGGACTAGCGGGAGAGGAGATACGCAGTATTTT. This sequence encodes CASSQDLRTSGRGDTQYF.

The chain carries TRBV11-2 and TRBJ1-4; D perhaps matches TRBD1 (5 bases). Trimming took off 8 bases at V and 7 bases at J, with 8 bases between the two ends. Germline CDR1 is SGHAT and CDR2 is FQNNGV. The CDR3 runs 11 residues. The CDR3 nucleotides read TGTGCCAGCGGGGGGGGTGAAAAACTGTTTTTT. It encodes CASGGGEKLFF.

This clone was recorded once. The V and J genes are TRBV28 and TRBJ1-4, with unresolved D. The CDR3 consists of 17 residues. Trimming removed 6 bases from V and 6 bases from J, with 23 bases in between. CDR1 and CDR2 from the germline V gene are MDHEN and SYDVKM. CDR3 coding DNA: TGTGCCAGCAGCCACTCTCGTCAAGGATCCCGGGATGAAAAACTGTTTTTT. Its translation: CASSHSRQGSRDEKLFF.

The chain couples TRBV24-1 to TRBJ2-7; no firm D call. The CDR3 is 12 amino acids. V lost 9 bases to trimming and J lost 2 bases, with 10 bases between them. The germline V gene encodes CDR1 KGHDR and CDR2 SFDVKD. CDR3 loop: CATSGSTYEQYF. CDR3 sequence (DNA): TGTGCCACCTCTGGCAGTACCTACGAGCAGTACTTC.

The chain links TRBV12-3 or TRBV12-4 to TRBJ1-1; no definite D call. The ends were cut back, 8 bases at V and 2 bases at J, with 12 bases in the middle. The CDR3 contains 13 residues. The CDR3 DNA sequence: TGTGCCAGCGGCGATACAGTAAACACTGAAGCTTTCTTT. Its translation is CASGDTVNTEAFF.

Remarks on this clone: The junction shows a germline mismatch at one end, possibly a read error. J is TRBJ2-1 and V is TRBV28, with D uncertain. The CDR3 covers 12 residues. Germline CDR1 reads MDHEN; CDR2 reads SYDVKM. This CDR3 is CLVCSTHNEQFF. CDR3 coding DNA: TGCTTAGTCTGCTCAACGCACAATGAGCAGTTCTTC.

The chain carries TRBV27 and TRBJ2-7; 9 positions agree with TRBD2. The ends lost 6 bases at V and 3 bases at J; junction bases unmatched: 6. The CDR3 spans 14 residues. CDR1 and CDR2 from the germline V gene are MNHEY and SMNVEV (reference sequence). CDR3 region: CASRKLAGSYEQYV. CDR3 DNA sequence: TGTGCCAGCAGGAAACTAGCGGGCAGCTACGAGCAGTACGTC.

The V and J genes are TRBV5-5 and TRBJ2-1, with TRBD1 as a possible D gene (5 bases). This CDR3 comprises 18 residues. V was clipped by 3 bases and J by 0 bases, with 19 bases between them. Germline values: CDR1 SGHKS, CDR2 YYEKEE (reference sequence). As DNA, the CDR3 is TGTGCCAGCAGCTGGACGGATGGGGCGTTAAGCTCCTACAATGAGCAGTTCTTC. The encoded protein is CASSWTDGALSSYNEQFF.

The chain has TRBV3-1 (or the pseudogene TRBV3-2) and TRBJ2-5, with 7 bases fitting TRBD1. The CDR3 spans 15 residues. The germline gives CDR1 LGHDT, CDR2 YNNKEL (reference sequence). V was clipped by 4 bases and J by 1 base; unmatched bases: 6. CDR3 nucleotides: TGTGCCAGCAGCCCCTCTGGGACAGCCCAAGAGACCCAGTACTTC. The encoded protein is CASSPSGTAQETQYF.

The chain is built from TRBV9 and TRBJ2-5; either TRBD1 or TRBD2 may fit D (6 bases each). CDR3 length: 15 amino acids. Trimming removed 0 bases from V and 5 bases from J, with 14 bases in between. The V gene's germline CDR1 is SGDLS and CDR2 YYNGEE. This CDR3 is CASSVGPGEAETQYF. CDR3 DNA: TGTGCCAGCAGCGTAGGTCCAGGGGAGGCCGAGACCCAGTACTTC.

This clone was seen more than once but under ten times. This chain uses TRBV10-3 with TRBJ2-7, with TRBD2 identical over 7 bases. The germline CDR1 and CDR2 sequences are ENHRY and SYGVKD. This CDR3 is built from 14 residues. Trimming took 4 bases from V and 1 from J; bases not matched to a gene: 4. This chain's CDR3 is CAISVLAESYEQYF. The DNA for the CDR3 is TGTGCCATCAGTGTGCTAGCGGAATCCTACGAGCAGTACTTC.